This record concerns one T cell receptor (beta chain) sequence. What it binds is not known. This sample is part of a study of post-analysis software for immune sequencing data. Study results and caveats: Roughly 5 TRBV segments, TRBV5-6, TRBV5-1 and TRBV20-1 among them, were found more frequent in patients than controls. Same-batch preparations were strongly co-clustered by F measure.

The CDR3 is 11 amino acids. V was pared by 6 bases and J by 6 bases, with 1 base of the junction left unmatched. Each TCR beta cDNA library carried unique molecular identifiers. MiXCR, applied by TCRdb to the PCR reads, yields one record per CDR3 protein. The sample consists of approximately 350,000 distinct CDR3 sequences, less than 40% of them appearing once. This TCR was sampled from a girl aged 10-17 years with multiple sclerosis. V usage is TRBV12-3 or TRBV12-4 and J usage is TRBJ2-7; 8 nucleotides match TRBD1. Sequencing used blood. The CDR3 here is CASRGTGEQYF. DNA of the CDR3: TGTGCCAGCAGGGGGACAGGCGAGCAGTACTTC.